This T cell receptor beta chain was sequenced for a study of read filtering for tumor transcriptome and immune sequencing (dated by TCRdb to 2020 to 2021). Study-wide context: The cohort consisted of 17 to 20 male and approximately 14 female patients, with a mean age of about 64 years and an age range of about 47 to 85. A main aim was a read-filtering strategy for immune repertoire data, specifically whether clonotypes supported by a single read should be removed. Using the same bone marrow samples, the study ran both targeted immune repertoire sequencing and bulk whole-transcriptome sequencing and then compared the TCR repertoires from each method. Per sample, about 4.05 to 10.27 million TCR-region mapped reads were obtained with IR-seq, compared with only 85 to 1273 with RNA-seq. After DNase treatment, whole-transcriptome libraries were prepared using the TruSeq RNA Access Library Prep Kit. By revised international staging, roughly eight patients were R-ISS I, 16 were R-ISS II and 6 or 7 were R-ISS III.

Each patient had bone marrow sampled at the time of active disease. Bone marrow mononuclear cells were isolated by Ficoll-Hypaque density gradient centrifugation. Myeloma plasma cells were removed and CD138-negative cells were collected by negative selection after labeling with CD138 magnetic microbeads on a MACS separator. The purity of the isolated cells was checked by flow cytometry with CD138 antibodies on an Attune NxT. Total RNA was extracted with TRIzol reagent and quantified with a NanoDrop spectrophotometer. For each patient, the CD138-negative bone marrow sample underwent paired RNA-seq and IR-seq. Starting from roughly 0.4 ug RNA, TCR libraries were constructed with the Immunoverse kit using molecular barcoded adaptors that cover the alpha/delta and beta/gamma chains. The same RNA used for transcriptome sequencing was used for TCR library preparation. Sequencing of TCR libraries was carried out on an Illumina HiSeq 4000 with 2 x 150 cycles. The study's own analysis went as follows. TCR reads were aligned to human V, D, J and C references and assembled into CDR3 clonotypes with MiXCR, including quality filtering and error correction. Clonotype counts and gene usage diversity were analyzed with the tcR package in R. Raw mapping reads were checked after the RNA-seq reads had been mapped by STAR aligner version 2.5.3a onto the human GRCh37 genome. To test the effect of sequencing depth on detected clonotypes, IR-seq fastq files were randomly downsampled using Seqtk 1.3. TCRdb reran the public reads through fastp at Q25 and MiXCR, keeping productive beta chains. Rows are unified per CDR3 protein, each entry keeping the most common DNA and genes. None of the V and J calls come from the authors' own analysis; TCRdb made them. The sample data list 62,000 or so distinct CDR3 sequences, and around 14% of these were observed just once. Of the sample, over 40% falls within the top ten clones.

This clonotype was seen only a few times. The clone's antigen remains unknown. The record has no base qualities; no much larger clone is one base away. The CDR3 holds 15 amino acids from the cysteine to the phenylalanine. The only DNA kept is the CDR3, 45 bases in frame from the first base. Looking up the germline V gene (reference sequence) yields CDR1 DFQATT and CDR2 SNEGSKA. The junction shows trimming of 3 bases on V and 2 bases on J, plus 15 bases between the germline ends. Here is what the overall study found, with its caveats: The correlation between IR-seq and RNA-seq shared clonotype proportions was increased by removal of single-read clonotypes. In IR-seq, about 82% of clonotypes but approximately 3.7% of total reads were represented by single-read clonotypes, whereas in RNA-seq, 60% to 75% of clonotypes and around 40% of reads were represented by single-read clonotypes. Clonotypes were captured by IR-seq at much higher depth and more reliably than by RNA-seq, and smaller IR-seq throughput was sufficient for identification of most shared clonotypes. The sorted CD138-negative fraction was not purified T cells but a mixed bone marrow immune population.

The source material was a population of CD138-negative cells sorted from bone marrow. What the cell subset or site label conveys for this sample: bone marrow mononuclear cells depleted of CD138+ plasma/myeloma cells by negative magnetic selection. This clonotype originated in a donor aged 40 or older with multiple myeloma. The sequence joins TRBV20-1 to TRBJ2-3, with a tentative D call of TRBD1 or TRBD2, each matching 6 bases. The nucleotide sequence is TGCAGTGCTAGCGGGGGCGATGGGGCCACAGATACGCAGTATTTT. Its amino acids are CSASGGDGATDTQYF.